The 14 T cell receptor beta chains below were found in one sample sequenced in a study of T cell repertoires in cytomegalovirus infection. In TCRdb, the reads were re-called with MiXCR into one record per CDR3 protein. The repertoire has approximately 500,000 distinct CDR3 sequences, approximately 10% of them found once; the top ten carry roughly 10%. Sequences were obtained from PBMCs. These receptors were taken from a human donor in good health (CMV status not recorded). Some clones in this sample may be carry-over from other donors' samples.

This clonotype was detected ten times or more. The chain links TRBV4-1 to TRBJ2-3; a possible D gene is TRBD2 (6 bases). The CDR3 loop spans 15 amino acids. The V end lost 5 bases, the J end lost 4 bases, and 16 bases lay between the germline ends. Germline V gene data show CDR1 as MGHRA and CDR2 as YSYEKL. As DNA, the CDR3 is TGCGCCAGCAGCACGGACTACTTGGCGGCAGATACGCAGTATTTT. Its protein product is CASSTDYLAADTQYF.

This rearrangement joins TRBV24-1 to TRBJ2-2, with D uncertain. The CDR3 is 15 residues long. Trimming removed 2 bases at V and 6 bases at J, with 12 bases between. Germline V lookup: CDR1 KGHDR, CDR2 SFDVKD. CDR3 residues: CATSDSLRVPGELFF. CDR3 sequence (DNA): TGTGCCACCAGTGATTCCTTAAGGGTTCCCGGGGAGCTGTTTTTT.

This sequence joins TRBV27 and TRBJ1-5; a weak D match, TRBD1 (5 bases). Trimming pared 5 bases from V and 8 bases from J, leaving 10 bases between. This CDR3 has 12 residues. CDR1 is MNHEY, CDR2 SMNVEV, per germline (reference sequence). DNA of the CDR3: TGTGCCAGCAGTGGGGGTAATGAGCCCCAGCATTTT. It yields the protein CASSGGNEPQHF.

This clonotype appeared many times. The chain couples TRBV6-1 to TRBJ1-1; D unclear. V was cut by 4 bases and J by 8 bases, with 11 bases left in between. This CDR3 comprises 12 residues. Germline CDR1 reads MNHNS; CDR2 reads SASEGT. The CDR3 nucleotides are TGTGCCAGCAGTGTTTACGAAAGCGAAGCTTTCTTT. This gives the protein CASSVYESEAFF.

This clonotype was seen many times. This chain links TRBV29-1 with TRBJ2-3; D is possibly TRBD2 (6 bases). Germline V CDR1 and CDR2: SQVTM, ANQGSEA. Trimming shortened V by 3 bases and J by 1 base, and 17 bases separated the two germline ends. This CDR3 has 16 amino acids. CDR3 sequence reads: CSVDQVGGRGTDTQYF. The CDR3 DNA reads TGCAGCGTTGATCAAGTGGGGGGACGGGGCACAGATACGCAGTATTTT.

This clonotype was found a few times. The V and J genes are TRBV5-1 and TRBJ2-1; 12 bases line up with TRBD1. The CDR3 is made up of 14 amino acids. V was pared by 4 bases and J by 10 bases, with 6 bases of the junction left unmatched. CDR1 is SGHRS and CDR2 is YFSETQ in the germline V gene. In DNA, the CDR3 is TGCGCCAGCAGCCCGGGACAGGGGGCAACCGAGCAGTTCTTC. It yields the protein CASSPGQGATEQFF.

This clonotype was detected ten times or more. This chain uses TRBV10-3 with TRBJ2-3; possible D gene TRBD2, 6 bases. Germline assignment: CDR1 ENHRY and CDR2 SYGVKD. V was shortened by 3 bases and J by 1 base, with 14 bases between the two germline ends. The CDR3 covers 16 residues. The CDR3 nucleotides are TGTGCCATCAGTGAATACGGGAGAGGGGGCACAGATACGCAGTATTTT. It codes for CAISEYGRGGTDTQYF.

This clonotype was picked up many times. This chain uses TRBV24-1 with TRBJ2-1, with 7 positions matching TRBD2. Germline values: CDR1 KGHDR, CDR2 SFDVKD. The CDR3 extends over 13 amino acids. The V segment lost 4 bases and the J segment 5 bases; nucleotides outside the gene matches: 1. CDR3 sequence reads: CATSELADNEQFF. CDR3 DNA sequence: TGTGCCACCAGTGAGCTAGCGGACAATGAGCAGTTCTTC.

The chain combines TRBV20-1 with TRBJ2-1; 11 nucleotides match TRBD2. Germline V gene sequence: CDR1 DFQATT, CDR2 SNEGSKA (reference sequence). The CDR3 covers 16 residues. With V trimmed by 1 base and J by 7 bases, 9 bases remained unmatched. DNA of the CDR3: TGCAGTGCTAGAGTTCCTAGCGGGAGGAAGAGGAATGAGCAGTTCTTC. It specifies CSARVPSGRKRNEQFF.

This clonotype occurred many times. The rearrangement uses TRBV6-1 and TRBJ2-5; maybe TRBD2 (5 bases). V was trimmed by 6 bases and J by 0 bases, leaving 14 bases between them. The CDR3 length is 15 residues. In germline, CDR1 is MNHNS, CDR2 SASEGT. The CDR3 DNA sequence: TGTGCCAGCAGCCTACTGACTACCAACCAAGAGACCCAGTACTTC. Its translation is CASSLLTTNQETQYF.

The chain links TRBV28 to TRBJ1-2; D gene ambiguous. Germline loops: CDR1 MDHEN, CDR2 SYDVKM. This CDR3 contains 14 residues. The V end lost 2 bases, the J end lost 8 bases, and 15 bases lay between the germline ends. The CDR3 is CASSLRGRLGGYTF. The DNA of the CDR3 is TGTGCCAGCAGTTTACGTGGGCGTCTGGGGGGCTACACCTTC.

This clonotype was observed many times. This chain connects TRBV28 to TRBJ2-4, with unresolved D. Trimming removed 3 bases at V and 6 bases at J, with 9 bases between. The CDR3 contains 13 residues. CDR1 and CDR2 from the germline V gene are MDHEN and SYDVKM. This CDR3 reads CASSLGSTNIQYF. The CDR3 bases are TGTGCCAGCAGTTTGGGGTCGACAAACATTCAGTACTTC.

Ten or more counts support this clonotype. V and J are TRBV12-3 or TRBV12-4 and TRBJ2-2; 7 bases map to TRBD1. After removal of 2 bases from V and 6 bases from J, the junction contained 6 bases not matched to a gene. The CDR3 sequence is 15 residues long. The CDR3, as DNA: TGTGCCAGCAGTTTACAACAGGGGCTGGCCGGGGAGCTGTTTTTT. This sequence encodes CASSLQQGLAGELFF.

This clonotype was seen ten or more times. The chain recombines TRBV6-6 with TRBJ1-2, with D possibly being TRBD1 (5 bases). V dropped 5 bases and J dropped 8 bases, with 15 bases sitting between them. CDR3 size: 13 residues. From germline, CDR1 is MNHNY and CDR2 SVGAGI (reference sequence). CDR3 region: CASSNPQGWGYTF. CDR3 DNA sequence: TGTGCCAGCAGTAATCCTCAGGGATGGGGCTACACCTTC.